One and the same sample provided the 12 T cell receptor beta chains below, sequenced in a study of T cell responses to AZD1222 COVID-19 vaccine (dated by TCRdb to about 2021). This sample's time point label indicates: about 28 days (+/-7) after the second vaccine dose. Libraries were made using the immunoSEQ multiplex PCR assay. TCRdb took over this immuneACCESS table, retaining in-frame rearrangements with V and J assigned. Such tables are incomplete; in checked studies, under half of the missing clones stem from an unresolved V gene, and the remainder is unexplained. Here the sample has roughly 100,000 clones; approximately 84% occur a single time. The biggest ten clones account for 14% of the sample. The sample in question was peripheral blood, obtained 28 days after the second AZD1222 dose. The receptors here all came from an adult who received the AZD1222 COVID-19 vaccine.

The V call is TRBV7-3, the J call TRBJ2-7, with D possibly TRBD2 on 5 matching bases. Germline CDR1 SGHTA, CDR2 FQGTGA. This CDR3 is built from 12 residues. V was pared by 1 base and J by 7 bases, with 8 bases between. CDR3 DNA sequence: TGTGCCAGCAGCTTAATTTCGGGGGAGCAGTACTTC. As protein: CASSLISGEQYF.

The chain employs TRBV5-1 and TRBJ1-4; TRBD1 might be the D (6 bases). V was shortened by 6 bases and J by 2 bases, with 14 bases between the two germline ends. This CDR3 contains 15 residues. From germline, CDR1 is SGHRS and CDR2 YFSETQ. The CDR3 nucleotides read TGCGCCAGCACCCCGAGGGGGAGCACTAATGAAAAACTGTTTTTT. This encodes CASTPRGSTNEKLFF.

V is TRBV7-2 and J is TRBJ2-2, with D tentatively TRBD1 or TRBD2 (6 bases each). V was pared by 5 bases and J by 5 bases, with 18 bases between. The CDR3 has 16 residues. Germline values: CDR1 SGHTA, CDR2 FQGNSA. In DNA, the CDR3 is TGTGCCAGCAGCCCGCCGGGACTTACAGGGACCGGGGAGCTGTTTTTT. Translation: CASSPPGLTGTGELFF.

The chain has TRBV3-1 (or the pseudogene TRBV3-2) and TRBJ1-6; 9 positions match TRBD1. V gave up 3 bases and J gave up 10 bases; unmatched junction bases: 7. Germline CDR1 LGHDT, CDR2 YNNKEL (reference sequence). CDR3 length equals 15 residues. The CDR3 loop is CASSQFGGTGSPLHF. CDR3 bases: TGTGCCAGCAGCCAGTTCGGCGGGACAGGGTCACCCCTCCACTTT.

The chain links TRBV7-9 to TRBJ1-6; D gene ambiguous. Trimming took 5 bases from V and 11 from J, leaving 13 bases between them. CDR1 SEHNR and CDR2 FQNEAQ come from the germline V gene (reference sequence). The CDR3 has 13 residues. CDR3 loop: CASSPLSAAPLHF. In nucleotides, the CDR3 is TGTGCCAGCAGCCCCCTTTCGGCGGCACCCCTCCACTTT.

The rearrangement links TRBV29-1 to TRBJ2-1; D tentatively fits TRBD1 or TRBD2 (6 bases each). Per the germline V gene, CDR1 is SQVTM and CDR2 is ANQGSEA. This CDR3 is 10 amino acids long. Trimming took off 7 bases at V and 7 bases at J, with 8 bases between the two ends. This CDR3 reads CSGGANEQFF. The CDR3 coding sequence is TGCAGCGGGGGGGCGAATGAGCAGTTCTTC.

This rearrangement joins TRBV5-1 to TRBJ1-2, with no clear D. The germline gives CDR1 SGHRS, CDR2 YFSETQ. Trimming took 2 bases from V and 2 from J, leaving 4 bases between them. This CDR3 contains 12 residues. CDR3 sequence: CASSFQNYGYTF. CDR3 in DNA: TGCGCCAGCAGCTTCCAGAACTATGGCTACACCTTC.

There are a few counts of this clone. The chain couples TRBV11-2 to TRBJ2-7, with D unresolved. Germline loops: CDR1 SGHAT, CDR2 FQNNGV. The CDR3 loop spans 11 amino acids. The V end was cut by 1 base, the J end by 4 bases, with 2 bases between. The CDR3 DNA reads TGTGCCAGCAGCTTAGTTTACGAGCAGTACTTC. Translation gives CASSLVYEQYF.

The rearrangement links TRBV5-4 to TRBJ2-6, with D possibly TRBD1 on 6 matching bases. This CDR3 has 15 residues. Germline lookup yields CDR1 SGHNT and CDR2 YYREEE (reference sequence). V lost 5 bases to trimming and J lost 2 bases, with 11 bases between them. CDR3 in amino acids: CASRYHRAGANVLTF. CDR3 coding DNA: TGTGCCAGCAGATACCACAGGGCTGGGGCCAACGTCCTGACTTTC.

CDR3 sequence reads: CASSLDMSRENIQYF. CDR3 in DNA: TGTGCCAGCAGCCTGGACATGTCCAGGGAAAACATTCAGTACTTC. V gene TRBV3-1 (or the pseudogene TRBV3-2) combines with J gene TRBJ2-4; the D gene is possibly TRBD1 (5 bases). V shed 4 bases and J shed 5 bases, with 15 bases lying between them. Germline lookup yields CDR1 LGHDT and CDR2 YNNKEL (reference sequence). The CDR3 runs to 15 residues.

CDR3 bases: TGCAGCGTTGAATTGACTAATCGACCCTACGAGCAGTACTTC. Its translation: CSVELTNRPYEQYF. The chain uses TRBV29-1 and TRBJ2-7; weak D call: TRBD2 (5 bases). The germline V gene has CDR1 SQVTM and CDR2 ANQGSEA. This CDR3 has 14 residues. V lost 2 bases and J 2 bases, leaving 13 bases between the germline ends.

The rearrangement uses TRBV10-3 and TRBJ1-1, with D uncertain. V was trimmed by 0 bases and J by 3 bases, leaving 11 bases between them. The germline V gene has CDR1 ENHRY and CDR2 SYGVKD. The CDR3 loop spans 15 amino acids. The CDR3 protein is CAISESPGGDTEAFF. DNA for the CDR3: TGTGCCATCAGTGAGTCTCCAGGAGGCGACACTGAAGCTTTCTTT.